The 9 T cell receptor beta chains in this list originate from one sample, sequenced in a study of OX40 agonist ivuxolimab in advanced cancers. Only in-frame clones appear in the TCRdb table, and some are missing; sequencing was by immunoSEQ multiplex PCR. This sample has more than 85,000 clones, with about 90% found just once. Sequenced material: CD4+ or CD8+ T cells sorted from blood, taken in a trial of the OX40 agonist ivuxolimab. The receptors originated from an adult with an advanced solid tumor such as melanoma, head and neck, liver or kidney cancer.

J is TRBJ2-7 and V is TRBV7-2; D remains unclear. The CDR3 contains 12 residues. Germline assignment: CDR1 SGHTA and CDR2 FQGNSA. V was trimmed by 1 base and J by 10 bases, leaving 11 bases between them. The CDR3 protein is CASSLDLANQYF. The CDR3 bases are TGTGCCAGCAGCTTAGACTTGGCGAATCAGTACTTC.

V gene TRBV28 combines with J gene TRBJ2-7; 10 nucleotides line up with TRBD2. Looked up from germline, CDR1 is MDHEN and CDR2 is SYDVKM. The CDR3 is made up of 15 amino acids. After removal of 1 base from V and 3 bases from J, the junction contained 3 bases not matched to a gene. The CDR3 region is CASSLSTSGNYEQYF. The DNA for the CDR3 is TGTGCCAGCAGTTTATCCACTAGCGGGAACTACGAGCAGTACTTC.

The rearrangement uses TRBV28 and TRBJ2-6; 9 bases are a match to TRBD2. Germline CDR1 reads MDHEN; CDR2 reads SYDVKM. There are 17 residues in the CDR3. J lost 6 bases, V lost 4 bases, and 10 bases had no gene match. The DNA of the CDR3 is TGTGCCAGCAGTTCCCCGGCACTAGCGGGCGAGGCCAACGTCCTGACTTTC. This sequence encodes CASSSPALAGEANVLTF.

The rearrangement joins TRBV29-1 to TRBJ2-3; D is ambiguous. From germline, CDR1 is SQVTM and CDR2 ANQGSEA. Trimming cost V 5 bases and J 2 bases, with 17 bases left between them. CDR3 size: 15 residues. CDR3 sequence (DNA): TGCAGCGTTCCTACCGGGCCAATAAACACAGATACGCAGTATTTT. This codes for CSVPTGPINTDTQYF.

CDR3 nucleotides: TGTGCCAGTAGTATTAAGTTTCCCTCAGCGGGATCTAACTATGGCTACACCTTC. The encoded protein is CASSIKFPSAGSNYGYTF. The V gene is TRBV19, the J gene TRBJ1-2; D uncertain. The germline gives CDR1 LNHDA, CDR2 SQIVND (reference sequence). V was shortened by 3 bases and J by 0 bases, with 20 bases between the two germline ends. This CDR3 spans 18 amino acids.

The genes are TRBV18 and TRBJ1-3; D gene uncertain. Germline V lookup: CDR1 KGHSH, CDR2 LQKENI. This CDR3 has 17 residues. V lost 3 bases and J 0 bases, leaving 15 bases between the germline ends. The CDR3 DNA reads TGTGCCAGCTCACCCGGCCGGGAGGGCAGCTCTGGAAACACCATATATTTT. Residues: CASSPGREGSSGNTIYF.

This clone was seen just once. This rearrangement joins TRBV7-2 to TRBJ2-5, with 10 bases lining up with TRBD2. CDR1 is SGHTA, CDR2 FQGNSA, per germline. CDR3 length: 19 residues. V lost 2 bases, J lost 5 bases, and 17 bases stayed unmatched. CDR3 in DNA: TGTGCCAGCAGCTTAACTCTCCTAGCGGGAGTCGGGGGCAAGGAGACCCAGTACTTC. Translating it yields CASSLTLLAGVGGKETQYF.

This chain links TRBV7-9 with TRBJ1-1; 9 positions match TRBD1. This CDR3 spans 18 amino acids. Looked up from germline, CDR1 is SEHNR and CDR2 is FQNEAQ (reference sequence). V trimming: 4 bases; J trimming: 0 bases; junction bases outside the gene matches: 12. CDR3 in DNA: TGTGCCAGCAGCTCGTCCCGGGACAGGGTGTTCATGAACACTGAAGCTTTCTTT. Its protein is CASSSSRDRVFMNTEAFF.

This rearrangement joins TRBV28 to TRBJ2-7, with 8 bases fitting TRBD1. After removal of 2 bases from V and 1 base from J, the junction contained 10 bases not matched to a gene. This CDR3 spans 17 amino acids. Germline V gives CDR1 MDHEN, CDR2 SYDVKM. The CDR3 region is CASSLTFSTGDSYEQYF. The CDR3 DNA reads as TGTGCCAGCAGTTTAACTTTTTCGACAGGGGATTCCTACGAGCAGTACTTC.